The rows below give T cell receptor beta chains drawn from one sample of a study of radiation and T cells in renal cell carcinoma. Repertoires were generated with immunoSEQ multiplex PCR, while TCRdb's copy carries only in-frame clones and drops some. The data hold 10,000 to 15,000 clones, with 30% to 40% observed a single time. Source: tumor tissue, taken from a patient whose treatment included radiotherapy and nephrectomy. These receptors were collected from a man aged 55 to 69 with renal cell carcinoma. CDR3s include the opening cysteine and the closing phenylalanine or tryptophan. D genes are given only for firm matches. Size is omitted from some rows. Given values are once, few, many or a class for expanded clones.

J | V | size | D | DNA | CDR3
TRBJ2-5 | TRBV5-5 | many | NA | TGTGCCAGCAGCTTGAGCCTAACCCGGAGGGAGACCCAGTACTTC | CASSLSLTRRETQYF
TRBJ2-1 | TRBV7-8 | NA | NA | TGTGCCAGCAGCTTAGGCGGGACGGAGTCCTACAATGAGCAGTTCTTC | CASSLGGTESYNEQFF
TRBJ1-2 | TRBV19 | few | NA | TGTGCCAGTAGACTCACAGGGTGGGGCTACACCTTC | CASRLTGWGYTF
TRBJ2-7 | TRBV5-4 | NA | NA | TGTGCCAGCAACCAGGGACCCGAGCAGTACTTC | CASNQGPEQYF
TRBJ2-5 | TRBV7-2 | few | NA | TGTGCCAGCAGCTTATCCCTCGGGGAGACCCAGTACTTC | CASSLSLGETQYF
TRBJ1-1 | TRBV5-1 | NA | NA | TGCGCCAGCAGCCCCGGGGGGAACACTGAAGCTTTCTTT | CASSPGGNTEAFF
TRBJ2-5 | TRBV9 | NA | TRBD1 | TGTGCCAGCAGCCCAGGGACAGGGGGGCTACAAGAGACCCTGTACTTC | CASSPGTGGLQETLYF
TRBJ1-1 | TRBV4-1 | NA | NA | TGCGCCAGCAGCCAAGCGAGTTCGGCCTGGACTGAAGCTTTCTTT | CASSQASSAWTEAFF
TRBJ1-3 | TRBV5-1 | few | NA | TGCGCCAGCAGCCCCGAGACGGGAGGAAACACCATATATTTT | CASSPETGGNTIYF
TRBJ2-1 | TRBV13 | NA | TRBD1 | TGTGCCAGCAGCACGTCCCAGACAGGGGGAGGTGAGCAGTTCTTC | CASSTSQTGGGEQFF
TRBJ2-3 | TRBV5-1 | NA | NA | TGCGCCAGCAGCTTTGACTACACAGATACGCAGTATTTT | CASSFDYTDTQYF
TRBJ1-1 | TRBV19 | few | TRBD1 | TGTGCCAGTAGTAAGGACAGGTTTGAAGCTTTCTTT | CASSKDRFEAFF
TRBJ1-5 | TRBV30 | NA | NA | TGTGCCTGGAGTAAGAATAATCAGCCCCAGCATTTT | CAWSKNNQPQHF